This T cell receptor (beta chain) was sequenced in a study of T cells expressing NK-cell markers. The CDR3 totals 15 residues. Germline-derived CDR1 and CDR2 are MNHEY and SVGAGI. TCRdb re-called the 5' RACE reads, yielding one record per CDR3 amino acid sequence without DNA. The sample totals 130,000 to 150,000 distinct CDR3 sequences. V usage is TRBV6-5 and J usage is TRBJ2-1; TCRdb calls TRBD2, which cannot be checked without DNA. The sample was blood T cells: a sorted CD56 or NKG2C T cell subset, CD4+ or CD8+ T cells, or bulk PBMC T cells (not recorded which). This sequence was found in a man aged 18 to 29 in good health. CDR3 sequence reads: CASSYSGGHDNEQFF.